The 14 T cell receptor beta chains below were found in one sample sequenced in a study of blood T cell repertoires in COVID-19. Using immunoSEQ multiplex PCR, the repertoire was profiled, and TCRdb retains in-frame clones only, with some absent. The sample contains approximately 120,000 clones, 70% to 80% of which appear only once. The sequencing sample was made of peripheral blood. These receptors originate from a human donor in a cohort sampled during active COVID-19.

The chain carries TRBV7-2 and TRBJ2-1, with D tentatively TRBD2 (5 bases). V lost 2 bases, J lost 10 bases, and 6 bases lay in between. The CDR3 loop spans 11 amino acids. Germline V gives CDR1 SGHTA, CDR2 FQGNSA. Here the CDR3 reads CASSLTGEQFF. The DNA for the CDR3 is TGTGCCAGCAGCTTAACGGGAGAGCAGTTCTTC.

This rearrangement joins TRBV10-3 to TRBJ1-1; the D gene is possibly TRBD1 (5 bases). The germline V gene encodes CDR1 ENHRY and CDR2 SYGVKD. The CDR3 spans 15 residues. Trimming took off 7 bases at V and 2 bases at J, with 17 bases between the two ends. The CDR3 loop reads CAITELGGGNTEAFF. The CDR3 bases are TGTGCCATCACCGAGCTGGGGGGAGGAAACACTGAAGCTTTCTTT.

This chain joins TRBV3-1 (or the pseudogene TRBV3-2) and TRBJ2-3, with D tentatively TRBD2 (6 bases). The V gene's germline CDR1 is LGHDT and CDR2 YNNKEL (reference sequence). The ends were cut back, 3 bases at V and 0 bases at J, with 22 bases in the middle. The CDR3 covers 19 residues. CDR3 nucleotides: TGTGCCAGCAGCCATCAGGAGTTGGGGCTAGCGCTTAGCACAGATACGCAGTATTTT. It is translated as CASSHQELGLALSTDTQYF.

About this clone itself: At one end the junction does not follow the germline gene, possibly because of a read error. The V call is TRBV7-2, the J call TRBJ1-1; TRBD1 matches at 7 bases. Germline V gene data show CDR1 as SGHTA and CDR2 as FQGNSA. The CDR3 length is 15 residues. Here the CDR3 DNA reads TGTGCCAGCAACTTAGGGAGGGGGCTGAACACTGAAGCTTTCTTT. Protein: CASNLGRGLNTEAFF.

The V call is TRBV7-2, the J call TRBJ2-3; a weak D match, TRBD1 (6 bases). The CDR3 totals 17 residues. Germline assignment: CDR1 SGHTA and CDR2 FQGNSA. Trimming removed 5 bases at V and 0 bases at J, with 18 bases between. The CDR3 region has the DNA TGTGCCAGCAGCCCCCGGACAGCGGCGGCTAGCACAGATACGCAGTATTTT. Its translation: CASSPRTAAASTDTQYF.

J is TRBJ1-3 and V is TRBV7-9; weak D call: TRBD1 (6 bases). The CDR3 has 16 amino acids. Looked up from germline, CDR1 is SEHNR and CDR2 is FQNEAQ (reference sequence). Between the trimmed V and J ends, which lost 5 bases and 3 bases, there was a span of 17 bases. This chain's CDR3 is CASSRLGGALGNTIYF. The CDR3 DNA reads TGTGCCAGCAGCCGCCTGGGGGGGGCGCTTGGAAACACCATATATTTT.

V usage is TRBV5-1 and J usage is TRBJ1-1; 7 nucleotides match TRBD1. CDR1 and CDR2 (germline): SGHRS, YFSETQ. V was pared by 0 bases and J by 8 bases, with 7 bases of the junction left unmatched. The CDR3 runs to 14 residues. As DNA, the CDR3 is TGCGCCAGCAGCTTGGGGGGACAGTCCATCGAAGCTTTCTTT. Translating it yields CASSLGGQSIEAFF.

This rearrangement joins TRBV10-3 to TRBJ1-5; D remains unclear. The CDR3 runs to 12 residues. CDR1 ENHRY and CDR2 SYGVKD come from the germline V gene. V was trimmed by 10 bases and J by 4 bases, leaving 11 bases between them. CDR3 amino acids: CATLTENQPQHF. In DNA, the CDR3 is TGTGCCACCCTAACTGAGAATCAGCCCCAGCATTTT.

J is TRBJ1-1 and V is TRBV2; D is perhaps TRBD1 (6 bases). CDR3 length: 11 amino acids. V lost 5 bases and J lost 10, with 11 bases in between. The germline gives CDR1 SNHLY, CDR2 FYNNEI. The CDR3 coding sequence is TGTGCCAGCAGTCTGGTACAGGGAGCTTTCTTT. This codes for CASSLVQGAFF.

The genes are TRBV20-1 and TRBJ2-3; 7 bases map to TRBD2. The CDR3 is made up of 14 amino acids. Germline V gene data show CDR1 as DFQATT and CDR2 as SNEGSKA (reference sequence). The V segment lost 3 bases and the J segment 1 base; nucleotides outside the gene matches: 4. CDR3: CSASQSGGTDTQYF. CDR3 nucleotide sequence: TGCAGTGCTAGTCAGAGCGGGGGCACAGATACGCAGTATTTT.

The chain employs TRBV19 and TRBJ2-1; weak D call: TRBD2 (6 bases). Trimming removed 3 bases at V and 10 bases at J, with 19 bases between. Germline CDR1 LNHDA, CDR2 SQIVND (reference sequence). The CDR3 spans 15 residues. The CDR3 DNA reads TGTGCCAGTAGTATCCCCCTAGCCGGGAGCGAGGAGCAGTTCTTC. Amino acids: CASSIPLAGSEEQFF.

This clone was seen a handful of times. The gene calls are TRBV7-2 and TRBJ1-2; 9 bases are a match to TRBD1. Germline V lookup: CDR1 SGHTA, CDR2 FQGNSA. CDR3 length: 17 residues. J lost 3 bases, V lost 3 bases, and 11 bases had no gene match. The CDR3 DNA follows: TGTGCCAGCAGCTTTAGGGGGGGGACAGGGAGGTACTATGGCTACACCTTC. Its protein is CASSFRGGTGRYYGYTF.

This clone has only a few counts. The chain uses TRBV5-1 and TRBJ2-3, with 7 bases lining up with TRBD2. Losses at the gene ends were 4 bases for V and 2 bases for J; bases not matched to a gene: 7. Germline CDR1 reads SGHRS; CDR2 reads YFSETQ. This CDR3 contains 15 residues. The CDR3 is CASSPRGVATDTQYF. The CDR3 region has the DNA TGCGCCAGCAGCCCCCGGGGGGTTGCCACAGATACGCAGTATTTT.

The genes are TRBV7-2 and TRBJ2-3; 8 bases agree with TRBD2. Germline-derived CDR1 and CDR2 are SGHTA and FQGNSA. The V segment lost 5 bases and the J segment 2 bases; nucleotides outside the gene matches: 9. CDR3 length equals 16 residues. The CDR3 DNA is TGTGCCAGCAGCCCCTTAGCGGGGACTTTCACAGATACGCAGTATTTT. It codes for CASSPLAGTFTDTQYF.